The clone carrying this T cell receptor beta chain was observed once. The sample comes from a study of blood T cell repertoires in COVID-19. Sequenced by immunoSEQ multiplex PCR; TCRdb stores in-frame clones only, minus some. The table shows around 300,000 clones, with around 90% occurring only once. CDR3 length: 14 residues. Germline V lookup: CDR1 KGHSH, CDR2 LQKENI. With 6 bases clipped from V and 6 bases from J, the junction kept 7 bases outside the gene matches. Input material: peripheral blood. This clonotype originated in a man in his forties or fifties with acute or convalescent COVID-19. The chain couples TRBV18 to TRBJ2-1, with TRBD2 matching over 8 bases. The CDR3: CASSPGGVVNEQFF. The CDR3 nucleotides read TGTGCCAGCTCCCCCGGGGGGGTGGTCAATGAGCAGTTCTTC.